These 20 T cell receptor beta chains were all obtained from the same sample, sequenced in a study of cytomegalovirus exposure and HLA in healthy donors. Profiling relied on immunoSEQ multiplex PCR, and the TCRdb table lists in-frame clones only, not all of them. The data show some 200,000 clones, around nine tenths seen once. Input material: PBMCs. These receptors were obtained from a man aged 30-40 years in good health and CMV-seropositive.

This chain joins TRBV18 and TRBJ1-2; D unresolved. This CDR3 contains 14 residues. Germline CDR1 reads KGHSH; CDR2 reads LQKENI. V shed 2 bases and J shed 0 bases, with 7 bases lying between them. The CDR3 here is CASSPSSTNYGYTF. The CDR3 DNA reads TGTGCCAGCTCACCATCCAGTACTAACTATGGCTACACCTTC.

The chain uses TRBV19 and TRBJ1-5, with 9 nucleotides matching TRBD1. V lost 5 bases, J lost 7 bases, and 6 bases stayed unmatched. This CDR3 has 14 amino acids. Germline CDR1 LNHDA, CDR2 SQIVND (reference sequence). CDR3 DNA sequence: TGTGCCAGTAGTGCGGACAGGGGCGACCAGCCCCAGCATTTT. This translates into CASSADRGDQPQHF.

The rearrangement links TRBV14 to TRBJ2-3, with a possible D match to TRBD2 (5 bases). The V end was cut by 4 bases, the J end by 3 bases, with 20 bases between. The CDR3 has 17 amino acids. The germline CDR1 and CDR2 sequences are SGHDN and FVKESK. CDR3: CASSLGLGRWSTDTQYF. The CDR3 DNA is TGTGCCAGCAGCCTAGGATTGGGGAGATGGTCGACAGATACGCAGTATTTT. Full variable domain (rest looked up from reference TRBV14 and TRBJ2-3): EAGVTQFPSHSVIEKGQTVTLRCDPISGHDNLYWYRRVMGKEIKFLLHFVKESKQDESGMPNNRFLAERTGGTYSTLKVQPAELEDSGVYFCASSLGLGRWSTDTQYFGPGTRLTVL.

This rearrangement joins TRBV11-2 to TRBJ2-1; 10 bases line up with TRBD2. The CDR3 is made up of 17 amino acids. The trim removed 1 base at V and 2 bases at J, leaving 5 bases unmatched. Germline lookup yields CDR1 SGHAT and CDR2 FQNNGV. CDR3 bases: TGTGCCAGCAGCTTAGTGGGTAGCGGGGGGCCCTACAATGAGCAGTTCTTC. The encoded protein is CASSLVGSGGPYNEQFF.

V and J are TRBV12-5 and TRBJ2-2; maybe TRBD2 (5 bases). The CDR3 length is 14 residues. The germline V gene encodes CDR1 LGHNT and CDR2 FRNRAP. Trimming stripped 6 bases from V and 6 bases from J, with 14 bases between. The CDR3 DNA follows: TGTGCTAGTGGCCGATCCGAGGGCCCCGGGGAGCTGTTTTTT. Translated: CASGRSEGPGELFF.

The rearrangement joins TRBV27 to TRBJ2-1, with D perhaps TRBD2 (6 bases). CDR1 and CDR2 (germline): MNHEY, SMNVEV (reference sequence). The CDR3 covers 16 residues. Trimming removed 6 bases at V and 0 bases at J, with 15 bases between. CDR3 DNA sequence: TGTGCCAGCAGCTCTCCCCCGGGAGCCTCCTACAATGAGCAGTTCTTC. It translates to CASSSPPGASYNEQFF.

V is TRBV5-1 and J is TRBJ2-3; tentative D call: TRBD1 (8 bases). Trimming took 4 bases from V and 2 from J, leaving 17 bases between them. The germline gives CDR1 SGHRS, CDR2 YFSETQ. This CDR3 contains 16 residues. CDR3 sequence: CASSTMTGDYTDTQYF. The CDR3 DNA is TGCGCCAGCAGCACGATGACAGGGGACTACACAGATACGCAGTATTTT. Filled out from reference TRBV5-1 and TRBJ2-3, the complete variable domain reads KAGVTQTPRYLIKTRGQQVTLSCSPISGHRSVSWYQQTPGQGLQFLFEYFSETQRNKGNFPGRFSGRQFSNSRSEMNVSTLELGDSALYLCASSTMTGDYTDTQYFGPGTRLTVL.

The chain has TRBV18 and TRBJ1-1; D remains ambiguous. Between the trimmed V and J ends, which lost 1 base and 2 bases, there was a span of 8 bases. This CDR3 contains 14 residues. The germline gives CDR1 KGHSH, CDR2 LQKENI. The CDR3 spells CASSPLGTNTEAFF. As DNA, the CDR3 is TGTGCCAGCTCACCACTCGGTACAAACACTGAAGCTTTCTTT.

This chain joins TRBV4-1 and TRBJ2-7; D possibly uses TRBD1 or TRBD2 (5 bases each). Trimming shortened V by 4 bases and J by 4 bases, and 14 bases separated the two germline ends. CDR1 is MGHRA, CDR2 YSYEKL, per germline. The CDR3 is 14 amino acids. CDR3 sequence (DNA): TGCGCCAGCAGCCTTGACCTGGGGGTATACGAGCAGTACTTC. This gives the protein CASSLDLGVYEQYF.

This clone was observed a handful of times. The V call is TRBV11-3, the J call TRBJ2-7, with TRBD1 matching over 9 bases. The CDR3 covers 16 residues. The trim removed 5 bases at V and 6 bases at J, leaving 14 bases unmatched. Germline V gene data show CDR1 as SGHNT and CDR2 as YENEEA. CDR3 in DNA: TGTGCCAGCAGCCATAGGTCCGGGACAGGGAAACTCGAGCAGTACTTC. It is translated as CASSHRSGTGKLEQYF.

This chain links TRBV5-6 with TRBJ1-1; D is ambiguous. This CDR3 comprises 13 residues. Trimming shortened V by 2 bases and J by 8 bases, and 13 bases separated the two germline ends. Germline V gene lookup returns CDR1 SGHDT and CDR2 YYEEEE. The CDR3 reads CASSFGLGREAFF. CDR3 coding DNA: TGTGCCAGCAGCTTTGGCCTTGGTCGGGAAGCTTTCTTT.

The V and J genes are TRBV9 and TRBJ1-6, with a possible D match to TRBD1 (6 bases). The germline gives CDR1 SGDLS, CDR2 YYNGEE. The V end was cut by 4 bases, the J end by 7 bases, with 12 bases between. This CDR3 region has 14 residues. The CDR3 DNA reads TGTGCCAGCAGCACTCGGACAGACAATTCACCCCTCCACTTT. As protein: CASSTRTDNSPLHF.

CDR3 amino acids: CASSVGRDYYEQYF. CDR3 in DNA: TGTGCCAGCAGCGTAGGGCGGGACTATTACGAGCAGTACTTC. This chain links TRBV9 with TRBJ2-7, with 7 bases aligning to TRBD2. The ends lost 0 bases at V and 4 bases at J; junction bases unmatched: 4. CDR3 length equals 14 residues. Germline assignment: CDR1 SGDLS and CDR2 YYNGEE. Combining the CDR3 with reference TRBV9 and TRBJ2-7 gives the whole variable domain DSGVTQTPKHLITATGQRVTLRCSPRSGDLSVYWYQQSLDQGLQFLIQYYNGEERAKGNILERFSAQQFPDLHSELNLSSLELGDSALYFCASSVGRDYYEQYFGPGTRLTVT.

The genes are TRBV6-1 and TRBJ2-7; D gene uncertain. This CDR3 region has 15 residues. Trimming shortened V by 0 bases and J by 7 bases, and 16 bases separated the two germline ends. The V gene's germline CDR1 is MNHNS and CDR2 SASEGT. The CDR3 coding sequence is TGTGCCAGCAGTGAAGCCGACGATCTTCCGTGGGAGCAGTACTTC. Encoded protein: CASSEADDLPWEQYF.

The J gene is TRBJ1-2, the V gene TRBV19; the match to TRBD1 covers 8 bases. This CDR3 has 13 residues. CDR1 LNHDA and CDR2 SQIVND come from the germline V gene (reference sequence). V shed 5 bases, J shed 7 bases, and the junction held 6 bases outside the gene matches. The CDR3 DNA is TGTGCCAGTAGTGCAGGGGGCGCATCTGGCTACACCTTC. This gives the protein CASSAGGASGYTF.

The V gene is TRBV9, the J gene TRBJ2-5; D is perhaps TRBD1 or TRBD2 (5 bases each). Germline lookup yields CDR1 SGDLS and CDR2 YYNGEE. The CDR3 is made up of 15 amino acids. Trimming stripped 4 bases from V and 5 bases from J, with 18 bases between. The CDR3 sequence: CASSLGTLMGETQYF. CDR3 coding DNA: TGTGCCAGCAGCCTAGGGACCCTGATGGGGGAGACCCAGTACTTC.

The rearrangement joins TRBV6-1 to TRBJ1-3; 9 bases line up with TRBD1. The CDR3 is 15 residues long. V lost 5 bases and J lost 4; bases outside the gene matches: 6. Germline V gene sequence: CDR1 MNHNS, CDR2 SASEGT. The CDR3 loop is CASSNRDRVGNTIYF. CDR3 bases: TGTGCCAGCAGTAACCGGGACAGGGTAGGAAACACCATATATTTT.

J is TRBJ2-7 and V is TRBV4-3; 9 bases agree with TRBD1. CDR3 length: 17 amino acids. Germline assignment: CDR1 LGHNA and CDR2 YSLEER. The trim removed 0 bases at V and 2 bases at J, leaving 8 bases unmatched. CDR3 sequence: CASSQDGSRDRAYEQYF. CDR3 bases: TGCGCCAGCAGCCAAGATGGGTCTCGGGACAGGGCCTACGAGCAGTACTTC.

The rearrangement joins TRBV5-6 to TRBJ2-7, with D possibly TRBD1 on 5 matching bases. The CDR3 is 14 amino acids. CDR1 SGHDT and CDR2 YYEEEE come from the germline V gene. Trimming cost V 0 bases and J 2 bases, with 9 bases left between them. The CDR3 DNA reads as TGTGCCAGCAGCTTGGGGGGCAGGACCTACGAGCAGTACTTC. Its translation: CASSLGGRTYEQYF. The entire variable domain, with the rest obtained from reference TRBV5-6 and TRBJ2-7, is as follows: DAGVTQSPTHLIKTRGQQVTLRCSPKSGHDTVSWYQQALGQGPQFIFQYYEEEERQRGNFPDRFSGHQFPNYSSELNVNALLLGDSALYLCASSLGGRTYEQYFGPGTRLTVT.

The CDR3 DNA reads as TGTGCCAGTAGGGCCGGACTGATGAGCAATCAGCCCCAGCATTTT. Protein product: CASRAGLMSNQPQHF. The chain carries TRBV19 and TRBJ1-5; no clear D gene. This CDR3 spans 15 amino acids. The germline gives CDR1 LNHDA, CDR2 SQIVND (reference sequence). The V end was cut by 6 bases, the J end by 1 base, with 13 bases between.